Detailed here is one TCR beta chain. The antigen it binds to is not known. There are no base qualities to consult, and no much larger clone falls within one base. Within the sample, other DNA sequences also encode this same CDR3. The data were taken from a study of OX40 agonist ivuxolimab in advanced cancers. As for the study more broadly: The costimulatory receptor OX40 (CD134) was targeted by ivuxolimab, a fully human IgG2 agonistic monoclonal antibody. Among the roughly 52 dose-escalation patients, some 20 had hepatocellular carcinoma, 15 or so melanoma, 9 renal cell carcinoma and 9 head and neck cancer. Prior anti-PD-1, anti-PD-L1 or anti-CTLA-4 therapy was permitted, and 40% of dose-escalation patients had received checkpoint inhibitors. The paper covers the monotherapy dose-escalation part of the phase I ivuxolimab trial, which included N of about 50 patients. In the dose-escalation cohort, 75% to 90% of patients were male, and the mean age was 60 years with a range of about 20 to 79. The point of sequencing TCRbeta in the periphery was to test whether ivuxolimab changed TCR sequence diversity and drove clonal T-cell expansion. Intravenous ivuxolimab was administered to patients every 2 weeks at six dose levels: 0.01, 0.1, 0.3, 1.5, 3 and 10 mg/kg. Partial responses were achieved by three dose-escalation patients, of whom one had hepatocellular carcinoma and two had cutaneous melanoma.

What the research found in general, with its limitations: Antigen specificity was not determined for the clonally expanded peripheral T cells. After ivuxolimab, more expanded clones were found on average in CD8+ T cells than in CD4+ T cells. Low levels of normalized T-cell clonal expansion were also shown by some nonresponding patients. In partial responders in the 0.1-3.0 mg/kg groups, normalized peripheral clonal expansion was found to be among the lowest, especially among CD8+ T cells. Clonal expansion of both CD4+ and CD8+ blood T cells was observed from baseline to week 6 at doses 0.1 to 3.0 mg/kg.

CDR1 and CDR2 (KGHSH, LQKENI) derive from the germline V gene. After removal of 6 bases from V and 5 bases from J, the junction retains 7 bases not matched to a gene. Its CDR3 holds 14 amino acids, cysteine through phenylalanine. Solely the CDR3 DNA is kept, with 42 bases framed from the first base. The trial excluded patients who had a history of autoimmune disease or were on systemic immunosuppression. Peripheral blood for TCR sequencing was collected from all dose cohorts at baseline, on cycle 4 day 1, and on cycle 7 day 1. Samples came from an open-label, multicenter, first-in-human phase I dose-escalation trial of ivuxolimab. The trial enrolled adults with locally advanced or metastatic head and neck squamous cell, hepatocellular, melanoma or renal cell carcinoma. Before TCR sequencing, CD4+ and CD8+ T cells were separately sorted from peripheral blood. For sequencing of the TCRbeta CDR3 region, genomic DNA was extracted from the sorted cells. The immunoSEQ Assay was used to sequence the TCRbeta CDR3 regions. Drawn from immuneACCESS, this table holds only the in-frame rearrangements with V and J called that TCRdb kept. Clones are partly lost; checked studies trace under half to an unresolved V gene and leave the rest unexplained. The table for this sample lists about 100,000 clones; around 85% of them were counted only once. Less than 6.5% of the sample is in the top ten clones.

This chain joins TRBV18 to TRBJ1-1; 9 central bases correspond to TRBD1. The sequenced sample was CD4+ or CD8+ T cells sorted from blood, obtained in a trial of the OX40 agonist ivuxolimab. The receptor comes from an adult with an advanced solid tumor such as melanoma, head and neck, liver or kidney cancer. The CDR3 protein sequence reads: CASSPGQGGTEAFF. The DNA sequence is TGTGCCAGCTCCCCGGGACAGGGAGGAACTGAAGCTTTCTTT.